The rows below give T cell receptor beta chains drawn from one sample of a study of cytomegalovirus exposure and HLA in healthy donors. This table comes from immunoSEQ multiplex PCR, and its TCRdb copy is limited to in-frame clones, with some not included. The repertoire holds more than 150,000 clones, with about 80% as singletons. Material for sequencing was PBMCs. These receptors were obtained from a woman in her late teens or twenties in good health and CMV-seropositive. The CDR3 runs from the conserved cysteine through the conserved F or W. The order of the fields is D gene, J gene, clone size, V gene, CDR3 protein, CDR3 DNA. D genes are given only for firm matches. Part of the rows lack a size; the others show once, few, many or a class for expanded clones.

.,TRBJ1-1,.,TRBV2,CASSGQENTEAFF,TGTGCCAGCAGTGGACAGGAGAACACTGAAGCTTTCTTT
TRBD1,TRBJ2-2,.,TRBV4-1,CASSSPGQGTTGELFF,TGCGCCAGCAGTTCCCCGGGACAGGGGACCACCGGGGAGCTGTTTTTT
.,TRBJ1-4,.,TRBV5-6,CASSLGEVRHSGEKLFF,TGTGCCAGCAGCTTGGGGGAGGTCCGGCACTCAGGTGAAAAACTGTTTTTT
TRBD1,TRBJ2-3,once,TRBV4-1,CASSQAPLTGPSTDTQYF,TGCGCCAGCAGCCAGGCACCATTGACAGGGCCTAGCACAGATACGCAGTATTTT
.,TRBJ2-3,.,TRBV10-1,CASSVVEGSTQYF,TGCGCCAGCAGCGTTGTGGAGGGGAGTACGCAGTATTTT
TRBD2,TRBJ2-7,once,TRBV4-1,CASTARAGGPGEQYF,TGCGCCAGCACCGCAAGAGCGGGGGGGCCGGGCGAGCAGTACTTC
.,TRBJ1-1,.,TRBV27,CASRNRANTEAFF,TGTGCCAGCAGGAACAGGGCGAACACTGAAGCTTTCTTT
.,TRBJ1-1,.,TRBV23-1,CASSPRPGSPEAFF,TGCGCCAGCAGCCCGAGGCCGGGGAGCCCTGAAGCTTTCTTT
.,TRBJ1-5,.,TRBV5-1,CASSLGGGQPQHF,TGCGCCAGCAGCTTGGGGGGAGGGCAGCCCCAGCATTTT
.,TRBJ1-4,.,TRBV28,CASTKFPLRASNEKLFF,TGTGCCAGCACCAAATTTCCCCTTAGAGCTTCTAATGAAAAACTGTTTTTT
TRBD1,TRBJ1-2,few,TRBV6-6,CASSLQGTYGYTF,TGTGCCAGCAGTCTACAGGGGACCTATGGCTACACCTTC
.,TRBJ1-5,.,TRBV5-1,CASSLVGSQPQHF,TGCGCCAGCAGCTTGGTGGGCAGTCAGCCCCAGCATTTT
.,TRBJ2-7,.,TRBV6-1,CASSDPGAVNEQYF,TGTGCCAGCAGTGATCCAGGGGCCGTAAACGAGCAGTACTTC
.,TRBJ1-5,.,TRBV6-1,CASSELDRGNQPQHF,TGTGCCAGCAGTGAACTTGATCGGGGCAATCAGCCCCAGCATTTT
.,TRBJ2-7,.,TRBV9,CASQGSGEQYF,TGTGCCAGCCAAGGTTCGGGCGAGCAGTACTTC
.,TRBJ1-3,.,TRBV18,CASSPTGIAGNTIYF,TGTGCCAGCTCACCAACAGGGATAGCTGGAAACACCATATATTTT
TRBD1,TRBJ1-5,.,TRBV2,CASSEGQELNQPQHF,TGTGCCAGCAGTGAGGGACAGGAACTCAATCAGCCCCAGCATTTT
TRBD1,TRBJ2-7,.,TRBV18,CASSPWPAGGYEQYF,TGTGCCAGCTCACCATGGCCCGCAGGGGGCTACGAGCAGTACTTC
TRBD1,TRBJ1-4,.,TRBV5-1,CASSWDRGSRWLFF,TGCGCCAGCAGCTGGGACAGGGGTTCCCGGTGGCTGTTTTTT
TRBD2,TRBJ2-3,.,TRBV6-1,CASSVRISGGDTDTQYF,TGTGCCAGCAGTGTTCGTATTAGCGGGGGTGACACAGATACGCAGTATTTT
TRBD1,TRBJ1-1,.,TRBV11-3,CASSLVQGAEAFF,TGTGCCAGCAGCTTAGTACAGGGGGCTGAAGCTTTCTTT
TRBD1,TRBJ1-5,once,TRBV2,CASSSTGGGNQPQHF,TGTGCCAGCAGTAGTACAGGGGGCGGCAATCAGCCCCAGCATTTT
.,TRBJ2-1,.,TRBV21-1,CASSKAFLVEQFF,TGTGCCAGCAGCAAAGCGTTCCTTGTGGAGCAGTTCTTC
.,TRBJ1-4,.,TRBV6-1,CASSRESGRSEKLFF,TGTGCCAGCAGCCGGGAGTCAGGGAGGAGTGAAAAACTGTTTTTT
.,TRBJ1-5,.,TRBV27,CASGQGGYSNQPQHF,TGTGCCAGCGGCCAGGGAGGGTATAGCAATCAGCCCCAGCATTTT
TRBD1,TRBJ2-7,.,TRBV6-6,CASSYGGRGEQYF,TGTGCCAGCAGTTACGGCGGCAGGGGGGAGCAGTACTTC
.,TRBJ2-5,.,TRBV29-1,CSVDLSRETQYF,TGCAGCGTTGATTTGTCTCGGGAGACCCAGTACTTC
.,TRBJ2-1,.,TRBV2,CASTPVVDFPSYNEQFF,TGTGCCAGCACCCCCGTGGTAGATTTTCCTTCCTACAATGAGCAGTTCTTC
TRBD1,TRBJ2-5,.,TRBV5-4,CASRAAGTASQETQYF,TGTGCCAGCAGGGCAGCCGGGACAGCAAGCCAAGAGACCCAGTACTTC
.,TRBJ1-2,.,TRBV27,CASSPGSGIYGYTF,TGTGCCAGCAGCCCCGGGTCGGGGATCTATGGCTACACCTTC
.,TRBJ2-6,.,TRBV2,CASRKDSLSSGANVLTF,TGTGCCAGCAGAAAGGACTCCCTAAGCTCTGGGGCCAACGTCCTGACTTTC
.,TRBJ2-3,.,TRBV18,CASSPYTDTQYF,TGTGCCAGCTCCCCTTACACAGATACGCAGTATTTT
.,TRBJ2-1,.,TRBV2,CASSGAGGLWEQFF,TGTGCCAGCAGTGGGGCAGGGGGGCTTTGGGAGCAGTTCTTC
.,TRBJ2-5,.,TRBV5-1,CASRQGETQYF,TGCGCCAGCAGACAGGGAGAGACCCAGTACTTC
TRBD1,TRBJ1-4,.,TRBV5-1,CASSYSAGQGFKSNEKLFF,TGCGCCAGCAGCTACTCCGCTGGACAGGGATTTAAGTCTAATGAAAAACTGTTTTTT
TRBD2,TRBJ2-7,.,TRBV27,CASSLTSGGKNYEQYF,TGTGCCAGCAGTCTTACGAGCGGGGGAAAGAACTACGAGCAGTACTTC
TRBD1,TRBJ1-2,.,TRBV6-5,CASSYTLTGERGYTF,TGTGCCAGCAGCTATACCCTGACAGGGGAGAGGGGCTACACCTTC
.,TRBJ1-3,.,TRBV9,CASSVDKLAGNTIYF,TGTGCCAGCAGCGTGGACAAGTTAGCTGGAAACACCATATATTTT
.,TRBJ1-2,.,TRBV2,CASSDSPDYYGYTF,TGTGCCAGCAGTGATAGCCCGGACTATTATGGCTACACCTTC
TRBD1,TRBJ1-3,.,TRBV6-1,CASSEYGTGVYPIYF,TGTGCCAGCAGTGAATACGGGACAGGGGTTTATCCCATATATTTT
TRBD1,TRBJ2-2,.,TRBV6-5,CASSPGQGAGELFF,TGTGCCAGCAGTCCGGGACAGGGGGCCGGGGAGCTGTTTTTT
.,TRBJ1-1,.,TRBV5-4,CASSLGLTANTEAFF,TGTGCCAGCAGCCTAGGGTTGACAGCGAACACTGAAGCTTTCTTT
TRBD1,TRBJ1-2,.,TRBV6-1,CASSAGTGLFGYTF,TGTGCCAGCAGTGCCGGGACAGGCTTGTTTGGCTACACCTTC
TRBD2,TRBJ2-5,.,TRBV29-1,CSGGGASLAETQYF,TGCAGCGGGGGAGGGGCAAGTCTAGCCGAGACCCAGTACTTC
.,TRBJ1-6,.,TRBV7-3,CASSYTGTGSPLHF,TGTGCCAGCAGCTACACAGGGACGGGTTCACCCCTCCACTTT
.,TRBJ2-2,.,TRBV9,CASSVEVSGARSGELFF,TGTGCCAGCAGCGTAGAGGTTAGCGGCGCTAGATCCGGGGAGCTGTTTTTT
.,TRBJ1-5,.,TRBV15,CATSRAPGETQHF,TGTGCCACCAGCAGAGCCCCGGGAGAGACCCAGCATTTT
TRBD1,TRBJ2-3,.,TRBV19,CASTTHGQGTDTQYF,TGTGCCAGTACCACCCATGGACAGGGCACAGATACGCAGTATTTT
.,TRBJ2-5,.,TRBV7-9,CAGGKETQYF,TGTGCCGGCGGGAAGGAGACCCAGTACTTC
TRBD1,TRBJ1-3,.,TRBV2,CASSWETGYGNTIYF,TGTGCCAGCAGTTGGGAGACAGGGTACGGAAACACCATATATTTT
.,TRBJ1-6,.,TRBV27,CASSFRNSPLHF,TGTGCCAGCAGTTTTCGTAATTCACCCCTCCACTTT
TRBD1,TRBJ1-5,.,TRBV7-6,CASSSRQGPNQPQHF,TGTGCCAGCAGCTCCAGACAGGGGCCCAATCAGCCCCAGCATTTT
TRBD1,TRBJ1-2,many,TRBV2,CASSDRGQAYGYTF,TGTGCCAGCAGCGACAGGGGGCAGGCCTATGGCTACACCTTC
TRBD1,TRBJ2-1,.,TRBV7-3,CASSLDRGGYNEQFF,TGTGCCAGCAGCTTGGACAGGGGTGGATACAATGAGCAGTTCTTC
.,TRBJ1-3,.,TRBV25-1,CASSEVGNTIYF,TGTGCCAGCAGTGAAGTAGGAAACACCATATATTTT
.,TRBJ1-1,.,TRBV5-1,CASSEGGLGTEAFF,TGCGCCAGCAGCGAGGGGGGGCTCGGCACTGAAGCTTTCTTT
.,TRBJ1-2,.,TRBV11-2,CASSLGRPRSDYGYTF,TGTGCCAGCAGCTTAGGGAGACCTCGAAGTGACTATGGCTACACCTTC